These 14 T cell receptor beta chains were sequenced from one sample in a study of blood T cell repertoires in COVID-19. Sequencing was performed with immunoSEQ multiplex PCR; in TCRdb, only in-frame clones are kept and a portion is missing. The sample records some 240,000 clones, approximately 80% being singletons. Sequenced sample: peripheral blood. The receptors here all came from an elderly woman with acute or convalescent COVID-19.

The chain is built from TRBV6-5 and TRBJ2-3; D gene uncertain. The CDR3 totals 14 residues. The germline V gene encodes CDR1 MNHEY and CDR2 SVGAGI. V dropped 6 bases and J dropped 3 bases, with 13 bases sitting between them. CDR3 sequence reads: CASSTRRSTDTQYF. As DNA, the CDR3 is TGTGCCAGCAGCACGCGGCGTAGTACAGATACGCAGTATTTT.

The rearrangement links TRBV28 to TRBJ2-7; D gene uncertain. The CDR3 is 12 residues long. V was pared by 5 bases and J by 4 bases, with 9 bases between. From germline, CDR1 is MDHEN and CDR2 SYDVKM. The CDR3 is CASSQQVYEQYF. CDR3 DNA sequence: TGTGCCAGCAGTCAGCAGGTGTACGAGCAGTACTTC.

This sequence joins TRBV9 and TRBJ2-3; TRBD2 matches at 7 bases. Losses at the gene ends were 4 bases for V and 1 base for J; bases not matched to a gene: 9. Germline CDR1 reads SGDLS; CDR2 reads YYNGEE. The CDR3 runs 16 residues. This chain's CDR3 is CASSFSGEGGTDTQYF. CDR3 nucleotide sequence: TGTGCCAGCAGCTTTTCTGGGGAGGGTGGCACAGATACGCAGTATTTT.

The chain uses TRBV28 and TRBJ2-3, with 13 bases lining up with TRBD2. The V segment lost 5 bases and the J segment 5 bases; nucleotides outside the gene matches: 7. This CDR3 region has 16 residues. The V gene's germline CDR1 is MDHEN and CDR2 SYDVKM. CDR3 region: CASSKTSGGPIDTQYF. CDR3 nucleotide sequence: TGTGCCAGCAGTAAGACTAGCGGGGGGCCCATAGATACGCAGTATTTT.

V usage is TRBV30 and J usage is TRBJ2-7; tentatively, D is TRBD2 (7 bases). The germline V and J ends were trimmed by 5 bases and 0 bases, with 14 bases remaining between them. The germline CDR1 and CDR2 sequences are GTSNPN and SVGIG (reference sequence). The CDR3 loop spans 14 amino acids. The CDR3 spells CAWDKGGFSYEQYF. As DNA, the CDR3 is TGTGCCTGGGACAAGGGGGGGTTCTCCTACGAGCAGTACTTC.

This clone was picked up one time. The chain is built from TRBV5-4 and TRBJ2-7, with 12 bases fitting TRBD1. Losses at the gene ends were 2 bases for V and 7 bases for J; bases not matched to a gene: 7. Per germline, CDR1 SGHNT and CDR2 YYREEE (reference sequence). The CDR3 has 15 amino acids. The CDR3 nucleotides read TGTGCCAGCAGCTTCCCGGGACAGGGGGCGTGGGAGCAGTACTTC. Translated, it gives CASSFPGQGAWEQYF.

This clone was seen just once. The chain employs TRBV2 and TRBJ2-7, with unresolved D. V lost 7 bases and J lost 0, with 16 bases in between. Germline loops: CDR1 SNHLY, CDR2 FYNNEI. The CDR3 runs to 15 residues. CDR3 residues: CASTAIRSVSYEQYF. The CDR3 nucleotides read TGTGCCAGCACCGCCATTAGGAGTGTCTCCTACGAGCAGTACTTC.

CDR3 protein: CASSEDRPATNEKLFF. The DNA for the CDR3 is TGTGCCAGCAGTGAGGACAGGCCTGCAACTAATGAAAAACTGTTTTTT. This chain joins TRBV2 and TRBJ1-4; 7 bases match TRBD1. This CDR3 is 16 amino acids long. Germline V gene sequence: CDR1 SNHLY, CDR2 FYNNEI. V shed 3 bases and J 0 bases; nucleotides not matched to a gene: 4.

The chain carries TRBV7-9 and TRBJ1-2, with 7 positions matching TRBD1. CDR1 is SEHNR, CDR2 FQNEAQ, per germline (reference sequence). The CDR3 loop spans 15 amino acids. Trimming removed 5 bases from V and 4 bases from J; junction bases left unmatched: 10. The chain's CDR3 is CASSPQGGSGYGYTF. The CDR3 bases are TGTGCCAGCAGCCCCCAGGGGGGCTCGGGCTATGGCTACACCTTC.

J is TRBJ1-5 and V is TRBV5-8; D is uncertain. V was trimmed by 4 bases and J by 3 bases, leaving 8 bases between them. This CDR3 is 13 amino acids long. The germline CDR1 and CDR2 sequences are SGHTS and YDEGEE. The CDR3 sequence is CASSRQANQPQHF. CDR3 DNA: TGTGCCAGCAGCAGACAAGCCAATCAGCCCCAGCATTTT.

The chain links TRBV15 to TRBJ2-1; D is undetermined. Trimming stripped 4 bases from V and 5 bases from J, with 6 bases between. Per the germline V gene, CDR1 is LNHNV and CDR2 is YYDKDF (reference sequence). The CDR3 extends over 12 amino acids. CDR3: CATSTSDNEQFF. The CDR3 nucleotides read TGTGCCACCAGCACCTCTGACAATGAGCAGTTCTTC. Full variable domain (rest looked up from reference TRBV15 and TRBJ2-1): DAMVIQNPRYQVTQFGKPVTLSCSQTLNHNVMYWYQQKSSQAPKLLFHYYDKDFNNEADTPDNFQSRRPNTSFCFLDIRSPGLGDTAMYLCATSTSDNEQFFGPGTRLTVL.

The chain uses TRBV5-8 and TRBJ1-3; D might be TRBD1 (6 bases). The germline gives CDR1 SGHTS, CDR2 YDEGEE. The ends were cut back, 4 bases at V and 4 bases at J, with 18 bases in the middle. The CDR3 is 16 residues long. CDR3 in DNA: TGTGCCAGCAGCCTACAGCAGGGGCTGGGAGGAAACACCATATATTTT. The encoded protein is CASSLQQGLGGNTIYF.

This chain joins TRBV6-2 or TRBV6-3 and TRBJ1-1; 8 bases agree with TRBD1. V shed 0 bases and J 0 bases; nucleotides not matched to a gene: 9. The CDR3 consists of 18 residues. Germline V CDR1 and CDR2: MNHEY, SVGEGT. CDR3 DNA: TGTGCCAGCAGTTACTCGGTCAGGGGGCTCATCATGAACACTGAAGCTTTCTTT. It is translated as CASSYSVRGLIMNTEAFF.

This chain connects TRBV19 to TRBJ1-6; D remains ambiguous. The CDR3 has 15 residues. The V and J ends lost 3 bases and 0 bases respectively, with 6 bases between them. Germline lookup yields CDR1 LNHDA and CDR2 SQIVND (reference sequence). CDR3 nucleotides: TGTGCCAGTAGTATGCGGAGCTCCTATAATTCACCCCTCCACTTT. Translation gives CASSMRSSYNSPLHF.